The source of this T cell receptor beta chain is a study of response to subunit inactivated influenza vaccine. The CDR3 is 14 amino acids. Unmatched junction bases numbered 6, after V lost 6 bases and J lost 4 bases. Via MiXCR, TCRdb re-called the RT-PCR reads, giving one row per CDR3 protein. Altogether roughly 550,000 distinct CDR3 sequences are present, 20% to 25% being singletons, with the ten largest covering 2.5% to 3%. The sample was also linked to a second study, of T cells expressing NK-cell markers. That source reports: Making the TCR beta cDNA relied on 5'RACE template switching with UMIs. Sorted CD3+CD56+NKG2C+, CD3+CD56+NKG2C- and CD3+CD56-NKG2C+ T-cell subsets were beta-chain profiled. In about 6 donors, dominant CD3+CD56+NKG2C+ clonotypes ranked among the top 10 CD8+ clonotypes. The HCMV specificity of the expanded NKG2C+ T cell clones stayed unresolved.

The material was CD4+ T cells sorted from PBMCs, obtained 11 to 12 days after vaccination. The chain combines TRBV12-3 or TRBV12-4 with TRBJ2-7, with 10 bases aligning to TRBD2. This TCR came from a man aged 50-59 years who received an inactivated influenza vaccine. The CDR3 is CASRSGRASYEQYF. CDR3 bases: TGTGCCAGCAGAAGCGGGAGGGCGAGTTACGAGCAGTACTTC.